Listed here are 8 T cell receptor beta chains from one sample, sequenced in a study of T cell clonality in common variable immunodeficiency. Profiling relied on immunoSEQ multiplex PCR, and the TCRdb table lists in-frame clones only, not all of them. Singletons are absent from the sample, which has 55,000 or so clones. Sequenced: peripheral blood mononuclear cells. Receptors were obtained from a person aged 18 to 75 in good health.

This clone was counted ten times or more. The read gets to within 3 residues of the CDR3 end, and the germline J gene fills in the rest. This chain uses TRBV5-1 with TRBJ1-1; the match to TRBD1 covers 8 bases. Trimming cost V 2 bases and J 5 bases; bases outside gene matches: 5. The V gene's germline CDR1 is SGHRS and CDR2 YFSETQ. CDR3 length: 14 residues. The covered CDR3 bases are TGCGCCAGCAGCTTCTACGGACAGGGAACTGAA. Translation: CASSFYGQGTE. The full CDR3 sequence reads CASSFYGQGTEAFF.

The table lists this clone with many counts. The read falls 3 residues short of the CDR3 end, and the missing part is taken from the germline J gene. This chain connects TRBV20-1 to TRBJ1-5, with a weak D call TRBD1 (6 bases). CDR3 length equals 15 residues. Trimming removed 6 bases from V and 4 bases from J, with 19 bases in between. CDR1 is DFQATT and CDR2 is SNEGSKA in the germline V gene (reference sequence). The part of the CDR3 DNA that was read is TGCAGTGCCGATACCAGGGGACACAGGAATCAGCCC. Protein: CSADTRGHRNQP. The complete CDR3 reads CSADTRGHRNQPQHF.

This clone was seen ten or more times. Sequencing ends 3 residues short of the CDR3 end; the germline J gene provides the rest. The rearrangement joins TRBV2 to TRBJ1-4; tentatively, D is TRBD1 (5 bases). V was pared by 9 bases and J by 1 base, with 12 bases between. This CDR3 region has 14 residues. The germline V gene has CDR1 SNHLY and CDR2 FYNNEI. The CDR3 DNA, read in part, is TGTGCCAGTTTCTTCGACAGAACTAATGAAAAA. Encoded protein: CASFFDRTNEK. The entire CDR3 protein reads CASFFDRTNEKLFF. Combining the CDR3 with reference TRBV2 and TRBJ1-4 gives the whole variable domain EPEVTQTPSHQVTQMGQEVILRCVPISNHLYFYWYRQILGQKVEFLVSFYNNEISEKSEIFDDQFSVERPDGSNFTLKIRSTKLEDSAMYFCASFFDRTNEKLFFGSGTQLSVL.

This clone has at least ten counts. The read halts 3 residues ahead of the CDR3 end, with the missing end drawn from the germline J gene. The gene calls are TRBV5-6 and TRBJ1-1; D gene uncertain. The CDR3 contains 12 residues. The V and J ends lost 5 bases and 4 bases respectively, with 9 bases between them. Germline V gives CDR1 SGHDT, CDR2 YYEEEE. Partial CDR3 DNA: TGTGCCAGCAGTCAGTATATCACTGAA. Translated, it gives CASSQYITE. The whole CDR3 sequence reads CASSQYITEAFF.

This clone was detected many times. The read ends 3 residues before the CDR3 terminus; that terminus is restored from the germline J gene. This chain uses TRBV20-1 with TRBJ2-3; TRBD2 matches at 10 bases. The germline V gene has CDR1 DFQATT and CDR2 SNEGSKA (reference sequence). With 6 bases clipped from V and 3 bases from J, the junction kept 9 bases outside the gene matches. The CDR3 has 15 residues. The sequenced CDR3 bases are TGCAGTGCCGAGGGAGCGGGAGGGCCGACAGATACG. Its protein is CSAEGAGGPTDT. The complete CDR3 protein is CSAEGAGGPTDTQYF.

This clone was recorded at least ten times. The read stops 3 residues short of the end of the CDR3; the missing end is completed from the germline J gene. The chain employs TRBV20-1 and TRBJ1-6; 9 bases align to TRBD1. Germline-derived CDR1 and CDR2 are DFQATT and SNEGSKA (reference sequence). The CDR3 contains 16 residues. J lost 0 bases, V lost 6 bases, and 6 bases had no gene match. The part of the CDR3 DNA that was read is TGCAGTGCAGTGGGGACAGGGTTCTCCTATAATTCACCC. Residues: CSAVGTGFSYNSP. The CDR3 as a whole reads CSAVGTGFSYNSPLHF.

The sample holds many counts of this clone. The read finishes 3 residues shy of the CDR3 end, and the germline J gene is used to complete it. The rearrangement links TRBV19 to TRBJ1-1, with D uncertain. Germline V CDR1 and CDR2: LNHDA, SQIVND (reference sequence). The CDR3 length is 12 residues. The V gene lost 5 bases and the J gene lost 2 bases, with 6 bases spanning the gap. This CDR3 reads CASSYLNTEAFF. The CDR3 bases that were read are TGTGCCAGTAGTTACTTAAACACTGAA.

This clone was counted ten times or more. Read data end 3 residues before the CDR3 end; the end is taken from the germline J gene. V and J are TRBV27 and TRBJ2-2; 11 nucleotides align to TRBD2. The ends lost 1 base at V and 3 bases at J; junction bases unmatched: 1. Germline loops: CDR1 MNHEY, CDR2 SMNVEV (reference sequence). The CDR3 is 16 residues long. CDR3 bases read: TGTGCCAGCAGTTTATTAGCGGGGGGGGACACCGGGGAG. Its translation: CASSLLAGGDTGE. The complete CDR3 protein is CASSLLAGGDTGELFF.